This T cell receptor (beta chain) was identified during a study of shared clonotypes between healthy human individuals. The CDR3 has 14 amino acids. CDR1 ENHRY and CDR2 SYGVKD come from the germline V gene. Trimming took off 4 bases at V and 6 bases at J, with 12 bases between the two ends. The data were produced by immunoSEQ multiplex PCR, yet TCRdb's version contains in-frame clones alone and is incomplete. The repertoire holds about 450,000 clones, with around 75% as singletons. The V gene is TRBV10-3, the J gene TRBJ1-4, with D possibly matching TRBD1 (5 bases). This TCR was sampled from a woman between 35 and 50 years old in good health. Some clones in this sample may be carry-over from other donors' samples. The sample consisted of PBMCs. CDR3 region: CAISVLLGDEKLFF. The CDR3 DNA follows: TGTGCCATCAGTGTTCTGTTGGGGGATGAAAAACTGTTTTTT.